Detailed here is one T cell receptor (beta chain). The method was immunoSEQ multiplex PCR; TCRdb's version includes in-frame clones alone and lacks a portion of them. The sample lists roughly 89,000 clones; 91% were seen once. This record belongs to a study of control samples from healthy donors and cancer patients. This CDR3 has 15 residues. Trimming took off 0 bases at V and 1 base at J, with 7 bases between the two ends. CDR1 and CDR2 from the germline V gene are LGHNA and YNFKEQ. V and J are TRBV4-2 and TRBJ1-5; D ambiguous. The sequencing input was blood. The sequence was collected from a man aged 45-60 years in good health. The chain's CDR3 is CASSQERQSNQPQHF. In DNA form, the CDR3 reads TGTGCCAGCAGCCAAGAGAGGCAGAGCAATCAGCCCCAGCATTTT.